This T cell receptor (beta chain) comes out of a study of blood T cells in healthy people across ages. This clonotype was observed at least ten times. It was with a sample-barcoded 5' primer and a J-beta primer mix that a second PCR of about 6 to 12 cycles was run. TCRdb ran MiXCR on the 5' RACE reads and lists one entry per CDR3 protein. The table has fewer than 750,000 distinct CDR3 sequences, roughly half seen once; the top ten hold about 14%. This CDR3 is built from 13 residues. Germline V gene sequence: CDR1 LNHDA, CDR2 SQIVND (reference sequence). With 5 bases clipped from V and 6 bases from J, the junction kept 4 bases outside the gene matches.

The genes are TRBV19 and TRBJ1-5, with TRBD1 matching 7 bases. The sequencing sample was made of blood. The receptor's source is a woman of 80 years or more in good health. CDR3 region: CASSAQGGQPQHF. The DNA for the CDR3 is TGTGCCAGTAGTGCCCAGGGGGGTCAGCCCCAGCATTTT.